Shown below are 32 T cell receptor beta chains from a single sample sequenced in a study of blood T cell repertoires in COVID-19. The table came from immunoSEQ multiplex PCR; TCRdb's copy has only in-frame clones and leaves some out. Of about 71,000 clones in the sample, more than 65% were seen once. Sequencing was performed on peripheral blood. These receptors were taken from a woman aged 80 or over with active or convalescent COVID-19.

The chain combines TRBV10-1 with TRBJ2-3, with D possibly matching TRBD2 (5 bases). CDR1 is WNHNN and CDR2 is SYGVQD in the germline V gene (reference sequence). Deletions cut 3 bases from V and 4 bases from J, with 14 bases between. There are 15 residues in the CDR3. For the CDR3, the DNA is TGCGCCAGCAGTGATAGAGGGCTGGAGGCAGATACGCAGTATTTT. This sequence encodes CASSDRGLEADTQYF.

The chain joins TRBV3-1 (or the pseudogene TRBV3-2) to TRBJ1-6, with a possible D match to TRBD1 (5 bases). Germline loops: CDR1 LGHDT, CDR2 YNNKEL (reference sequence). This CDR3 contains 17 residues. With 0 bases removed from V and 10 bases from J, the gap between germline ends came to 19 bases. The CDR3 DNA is TGTGCCAGCAGCCAAGATGGGGGAGGCAGGGCAAAATCACCCCTCCACTTT. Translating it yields CASSQDGGGRAKSPLHF.

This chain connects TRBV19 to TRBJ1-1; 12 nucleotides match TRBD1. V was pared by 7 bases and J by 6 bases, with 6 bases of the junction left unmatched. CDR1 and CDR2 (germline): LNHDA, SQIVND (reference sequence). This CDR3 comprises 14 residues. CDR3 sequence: CASMGDRGRAEAFF. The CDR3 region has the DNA TGTGCCAGTATGGGGGACAGGGGGCGAGCTGAAGCTTTCTTT.

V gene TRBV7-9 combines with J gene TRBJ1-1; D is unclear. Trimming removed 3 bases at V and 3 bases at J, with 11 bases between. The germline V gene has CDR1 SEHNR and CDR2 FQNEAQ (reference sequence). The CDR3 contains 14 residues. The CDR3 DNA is TGTGCCAGCAGCTTGGAGGGTACCGACACTGAAGCTTTCTTT. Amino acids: CASSLEGTDTEAFF.

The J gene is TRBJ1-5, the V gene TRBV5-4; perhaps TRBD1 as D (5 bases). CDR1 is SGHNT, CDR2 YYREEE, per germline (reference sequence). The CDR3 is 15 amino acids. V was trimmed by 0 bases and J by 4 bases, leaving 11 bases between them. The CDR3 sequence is CASSLGGQGNQPQHF. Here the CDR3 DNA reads TGTGCCAGCAGCTTGGGTGGGCAGGGAAATCAGCCCCAGCATTTT.

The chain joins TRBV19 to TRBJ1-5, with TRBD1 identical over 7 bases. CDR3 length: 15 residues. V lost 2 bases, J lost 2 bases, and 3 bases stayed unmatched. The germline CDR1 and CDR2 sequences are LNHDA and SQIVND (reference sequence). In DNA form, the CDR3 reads TGTGCCAGTAGTATAAGACAGGGAGGCAATCAGCCCCAGCATTTT. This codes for CASSIRQGGNQPQHF.

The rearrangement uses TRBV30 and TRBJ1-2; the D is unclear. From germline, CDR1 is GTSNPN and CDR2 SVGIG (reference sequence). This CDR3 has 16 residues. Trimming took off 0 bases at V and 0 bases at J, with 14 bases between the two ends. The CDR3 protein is CAWSVLWSKTNYGYTF. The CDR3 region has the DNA TGTGCCTGGAGTGTTTTATGGAGCAAGACTAACTATGGCTACACCTTC.

The CDR3 DNA reads TGTGCCAGCAGTACGCGGGGAGGGAGGACAGATACGCAGTATTTT. As protein: CASSTRGGRTDTQYF. V gene TRBV11-2 combines with J gene TRBJ2-3; 7 nucleotides match TRBD2. Germline CDR1 and CDR2: SGHAT and FQNNGV. The CDR3 is made up of 15 amino acids. V gave up 6 bases and J gave up 3 bases; unmatched junction bases: 9.

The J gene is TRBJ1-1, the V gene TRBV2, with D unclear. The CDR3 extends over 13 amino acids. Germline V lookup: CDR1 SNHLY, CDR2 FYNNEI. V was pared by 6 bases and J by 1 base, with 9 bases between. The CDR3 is CASSPFGNTEAFF. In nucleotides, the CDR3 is TGTGCCAGCAGCCCCTTCGGGAACACTGAAGCTTTCTTT.

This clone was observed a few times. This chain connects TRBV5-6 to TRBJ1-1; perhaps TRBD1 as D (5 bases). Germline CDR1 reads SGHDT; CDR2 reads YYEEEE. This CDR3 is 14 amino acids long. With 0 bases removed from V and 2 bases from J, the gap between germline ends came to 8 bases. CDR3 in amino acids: CASSLVGANTEAFF. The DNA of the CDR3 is TGTGCCAGCAGCTTGGTAGGGGCCAACACTGAAGCTTTCTTT.

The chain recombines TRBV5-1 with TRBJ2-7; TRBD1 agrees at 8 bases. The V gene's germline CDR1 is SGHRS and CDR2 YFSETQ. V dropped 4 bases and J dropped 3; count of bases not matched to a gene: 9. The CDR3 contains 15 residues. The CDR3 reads CASSPGTGLIYEQYF. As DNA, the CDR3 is TGCGCCAGCAGCCCCGGGACAGGCTTAATCTACGAGCAGTACTTC.

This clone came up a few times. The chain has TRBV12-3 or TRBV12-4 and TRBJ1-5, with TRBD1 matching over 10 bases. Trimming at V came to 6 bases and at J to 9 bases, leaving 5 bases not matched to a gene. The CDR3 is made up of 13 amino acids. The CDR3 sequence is CASRTGGFGPQHF. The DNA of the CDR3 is TGTGCCAGCAGGACAGGGGGCTTTGGGCCCCAGCATTTT.

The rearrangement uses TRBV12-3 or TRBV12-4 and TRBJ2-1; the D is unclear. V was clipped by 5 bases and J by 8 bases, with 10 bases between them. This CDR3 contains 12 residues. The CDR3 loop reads CASSPLGDEQFF. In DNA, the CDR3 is TGTGCCAGCAGTCCTCTAGGCGATGAGCAGTTCTTC.

The CDR3 reads CASSPGLAGAGYF. DNA of the CDR3: TGTGCCAGCAGCCCGGGACTAGCGGGGGCGGGGTATTTT. V gene TRBV12-3 or TRBV12-4 combines with J gene TRBJ2-3; 14 nucleotides line up with TRBD2. The CDR3 has 13 amino acids. V trimming: 6 bases; J trimming: 14 bases; junction bases outside the gene matches: 7.

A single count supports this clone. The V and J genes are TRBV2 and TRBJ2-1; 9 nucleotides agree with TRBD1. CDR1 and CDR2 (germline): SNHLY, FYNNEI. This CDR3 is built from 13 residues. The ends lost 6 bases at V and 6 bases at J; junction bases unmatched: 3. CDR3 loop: CASSRTGVNEQFF. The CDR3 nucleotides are TGTGCCAGCAGCAGGACAGGGGTCAATGAGCAGTTCTTC.

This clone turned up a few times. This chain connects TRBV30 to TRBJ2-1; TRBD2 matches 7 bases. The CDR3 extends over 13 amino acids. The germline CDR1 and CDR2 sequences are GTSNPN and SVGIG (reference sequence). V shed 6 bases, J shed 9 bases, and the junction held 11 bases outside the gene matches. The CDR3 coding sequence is TGTGCCTGCACCGGGGCCTCGGGGGGTGAGCAGTTCTTC. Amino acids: CACTGASGGEQFF.

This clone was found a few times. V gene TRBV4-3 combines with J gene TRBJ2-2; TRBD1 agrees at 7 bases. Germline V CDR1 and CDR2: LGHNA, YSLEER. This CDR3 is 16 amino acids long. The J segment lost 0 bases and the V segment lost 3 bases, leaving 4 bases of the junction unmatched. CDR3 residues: CASSHYRGANTGELFF. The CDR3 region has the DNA TGCGCCAGCAGCCATTACAGGGGCGCGAACACCGGGGAGCTGTTTTTT.

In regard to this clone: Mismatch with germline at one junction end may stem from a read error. CDR3 residues: CASSYYHVGTMLF. CDR3 nucleotide sequence: TGTGCCAGCAGTTACTACCACGTGGGGACAATGCTTTTT. V gene TRBV6-2 or TRBV6-3 combines with J gene TRBJ1-4; tentative D call: TRBD1 (6 bases). The CDR3 runs 13 residues. Germline V CDR1 and CDR2: MNHEY, SVGEGT.

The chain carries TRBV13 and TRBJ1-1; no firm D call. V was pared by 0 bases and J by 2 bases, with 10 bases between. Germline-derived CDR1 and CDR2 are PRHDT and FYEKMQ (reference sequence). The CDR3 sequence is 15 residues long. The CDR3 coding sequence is TGTGCCAGCAGCTTAGGTTTGAGTATAAACACTGAAGCTTTCTTT. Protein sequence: CASSLGLSINTEAFF.

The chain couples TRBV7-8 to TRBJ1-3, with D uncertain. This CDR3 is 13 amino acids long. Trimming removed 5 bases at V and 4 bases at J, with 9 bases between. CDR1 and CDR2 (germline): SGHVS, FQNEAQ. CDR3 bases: TGTGCCAGCAGCGCAGACACGGGAAACACCATATATTTT. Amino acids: CASSADTGNTIYF.

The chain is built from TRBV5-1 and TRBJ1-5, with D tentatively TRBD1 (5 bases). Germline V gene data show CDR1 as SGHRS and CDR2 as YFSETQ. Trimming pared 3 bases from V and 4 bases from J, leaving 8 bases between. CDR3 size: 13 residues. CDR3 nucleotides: TGCGCCAGCAGCTGGGGCCCTAATCAGCCCCAGCATTTT. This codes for CASSWGPNQPQHF.

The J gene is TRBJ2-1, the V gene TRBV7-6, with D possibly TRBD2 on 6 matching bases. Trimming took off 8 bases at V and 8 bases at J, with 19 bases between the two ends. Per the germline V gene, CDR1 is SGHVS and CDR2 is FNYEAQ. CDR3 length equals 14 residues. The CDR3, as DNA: TGTGCCAGCGCCCTCCGGGACTCGGACGATGAGCAGTTCTTC. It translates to CASALRDSDDEQFF.

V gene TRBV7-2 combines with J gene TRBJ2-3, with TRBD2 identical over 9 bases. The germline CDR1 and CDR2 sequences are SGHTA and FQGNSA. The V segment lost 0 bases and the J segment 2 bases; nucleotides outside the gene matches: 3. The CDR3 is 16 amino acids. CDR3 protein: CASSLATSGFTDTQYF. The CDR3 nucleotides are TGTGCCAGCAGCTTAGCGACTAGCGGCTTCACAGATACGCAGTATTTT.

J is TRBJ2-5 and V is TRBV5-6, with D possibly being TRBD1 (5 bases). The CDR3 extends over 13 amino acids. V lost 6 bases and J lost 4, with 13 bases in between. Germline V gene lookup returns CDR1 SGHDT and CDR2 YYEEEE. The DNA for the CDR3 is TGTGCCAGCACCCTGGGCAGGGTAGAGACCCAGTACTTC. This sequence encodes CASTLGRVETQYF.

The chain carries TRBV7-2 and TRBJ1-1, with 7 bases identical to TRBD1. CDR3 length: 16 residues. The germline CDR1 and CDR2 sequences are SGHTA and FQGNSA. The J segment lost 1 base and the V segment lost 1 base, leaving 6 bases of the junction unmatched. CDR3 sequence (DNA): TGTGCCAGCAGCTTAGGGTCAGGGGGTGAGAACACTGAAGCTTTCTTT. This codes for CASSLGSGGENTEAFF.

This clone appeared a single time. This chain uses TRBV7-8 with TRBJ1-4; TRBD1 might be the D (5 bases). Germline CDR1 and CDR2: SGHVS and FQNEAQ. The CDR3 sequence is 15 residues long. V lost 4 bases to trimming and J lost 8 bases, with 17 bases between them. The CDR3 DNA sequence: TGTGCCAGCAGCTGGACAAGGGGCAGTGACGAAAAACTGTTTTTT. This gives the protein CASSWTRGSDEKLFF. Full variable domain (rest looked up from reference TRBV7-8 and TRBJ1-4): GAGVSQSPRYKVAKRGQDVALRCDPISGHVSLFWYQQALGQGPEFLTYFQNEAQLDKSGLPSDRFFAERPEGSVSTLKIQRTQQEDSAVYLCASSWTRGSDEKLFFGSGTQLSVL.

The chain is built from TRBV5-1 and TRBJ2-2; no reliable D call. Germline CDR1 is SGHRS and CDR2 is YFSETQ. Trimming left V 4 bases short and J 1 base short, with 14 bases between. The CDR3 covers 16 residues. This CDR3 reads CASSEALSVNTGELFF. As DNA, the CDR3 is TGCGCCAGCAGCGAAGCTTTGTCCGTGAACACCGGGGAGCTGTTTTTT. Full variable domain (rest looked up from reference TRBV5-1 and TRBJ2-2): KAGVTQTPRYLIKTRGQQVTLSCSPISGHRSVSWYQQTPGQGLQFLFEYFSETQRNKGNFPGRFSGRQFSNSRSEMNVSTLELGDSALYLCASSEALSVNTGELFFGEGSRLTVL.

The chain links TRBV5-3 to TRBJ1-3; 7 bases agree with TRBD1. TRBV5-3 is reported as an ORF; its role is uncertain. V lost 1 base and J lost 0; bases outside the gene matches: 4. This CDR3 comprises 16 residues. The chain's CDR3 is CARSLMGQNSGNTIYF. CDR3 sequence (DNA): TGTGCCAGAAGCTTGATGGGACAGAACTCTGGAAACACCATATATTTT.

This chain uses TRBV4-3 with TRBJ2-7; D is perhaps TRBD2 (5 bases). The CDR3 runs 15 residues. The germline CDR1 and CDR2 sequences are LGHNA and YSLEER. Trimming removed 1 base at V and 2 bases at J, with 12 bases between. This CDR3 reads CASSQVTEGTYEQYF. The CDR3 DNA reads TGCGCCAGCAGCCAAGTAACAGAGGGTACCTACGAGCAGTACTTC.

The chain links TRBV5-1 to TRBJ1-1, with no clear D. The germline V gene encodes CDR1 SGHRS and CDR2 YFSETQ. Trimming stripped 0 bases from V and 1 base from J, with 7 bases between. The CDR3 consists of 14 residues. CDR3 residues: CASSLDWPNTEAFF. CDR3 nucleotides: TGCGCCAGCAGCTTGGATTGGCCGAACACTGAAGCTTTCTTT.

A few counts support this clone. The CDR3 protein is CAWSVGGGLAPLHF. CDR3 coding DNA: TGTGCCTGGAGTGTCGGGGGGGGGCTGGCACCCCTCCACTTT. The chain has TRBV30 and TRBJ1-6, with D perhaps TRBD1 (6 bases). V lost 0 bases and J lost 11, with 14 bases in between. Germline V gene data show CDR1 as GTSNPN and CDR2 as SVGIG (reference sequence). CDR3 length equals 14 residues.

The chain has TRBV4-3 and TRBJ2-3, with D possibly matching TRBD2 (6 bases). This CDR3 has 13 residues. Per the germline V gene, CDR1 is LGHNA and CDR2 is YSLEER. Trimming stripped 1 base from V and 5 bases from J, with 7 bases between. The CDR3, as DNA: TGCGCCAGCAGCCAAGGTAGCGGAGATACGCAGTATTTT. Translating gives CASSQGSGDTQYF.